These 9 T cell receptor beta chains came from one sample sequenced in a study of resident and recirculating memory T cells in vitiligo. Data came from immunoSEQ multiplex PCR; TCRdb stores just in-frame clones and leaves some out. Of about 76,000 clones detected, roughly 94% appear once; the ten largest clones hold roughly 5%. The material sequenced was blood. The receptors were sampled from a male donor with vitiligo.

CDR3 in DNA: TGCGCCAGCAGTGATCATAGCTCCTACAATGAGCAGTTCTTC. Translated: CASSDHSSYNEQFF. The chain uses TRBV10-1 and TRBJ2-1; D gene unclear. The V end lost 3 bases, the J end lost 0 bases, and 6 bases lay between the germline ends. The length of the CDR3 is 14 residues. Looked up from germline, CDR1 is WNHNN and CDR2 is SYGVQD (reference sequence).

The chain carries TRBV18 and TRBJ1-5, with TRBD1 as a possible D gene (5 bases). The CDR3 sequence is 17 residues long. Germline loops: CDR1 KGHSH, CDR2 LQKENI. V was trimmed by 3 bases and J by 2 bases, leaving 17 bases between them. The CDR3 is CASSPNQDSIGNQPQHF. CDR3 coding DNA: TGTGCCAGCTCACCGAACCAAGACAGTATTGGCAATCAGCCCCAGCATTTT. Complete variable domain (other parts from reference TRBV18 and TRBJ1-5): NAGVMQNPRHLVRRRGQEARLRCSPMKGHSHVYWYRQLPEEGLKFMVYLQKENIIDESGMPKERFSAEFPKEGPSILRIQQVVRGDSAAYFCASSPNQDSIGNQPQHFGDGTRLSIL.

The chain carries TRBV5-6 and TRBJ1-2; 10 positions match TRBD1. Per the germline V gene, CDR1 is SGHDT and CDR2 is YYEEEE. V was pared by 0 bases and J by 10 bases, with 6 bases of the junction left unmatched. This CDR3 spans 14 amino acids. The CDR3 sequence: CASSLGETGGVYTF. In DNA, the CDR3 is TGTGCCAGCAGCTTGGGAGAGACAGGGGGCGTCTACACCTTC.

The genes are TRBV4-3 and TRBJ1-2; D perhaps matches TRBD1 (6 bases). V shed 1 base and J shed 0 bases, with 9 bases lying between them. Germline assignment: CDR1 LGHNA and CDR2 YSLEER. The CDR3 covers 15 residues. Here the CDR3 reads CASSQGGGTNYGYTF. CDR3 nucleotide sequence: TGCGCCAGCAGCCAAGGAGGGGGAACTAACTATGGCTACACCTTC.

The chain is built from TRBV27 and TRBJ2-7; TRBD2 matches 13 bases. V lost 5 bases to trimming and J lost 12 bases; unmatched junction nucleotides: 10. The CDR3 spans 14 residues. Germline V gene lookup returns CDR1 MNHEY and CDR2 SMNVEV (reference sequence). The CDR3 sequence is CASSTGTSGVRPYF. DNA for the CDR3: TGTGCCAGCAGTACCGGGACTAGCGGGGTCCGACCGTACTTC.

V usage is TRBV5-1 and J usage is TRBJ2-5; the D is unclear. The CDR3 contains 15 residues. Trimming took off 1 base at V and 5 bases at J, with 15 bases between the two ends. The germline V gene encodes CDR1 SGHRS and CDR2 YFSETQ. The CDR3 DNA reads TGCGCCAGCAGCTTGCAAGCGCCCACCGGGGAGACCCAGTACTTC. Residues: CASSLQAPTGETQYF.

This chain connects TRBV7-2 to TRBJ2-7, with D possibly matching TRBD2 (6 bases). The CDR3 is 13 amino acids. The V and J ends lost 3 bases and 4 bases respectively, with 10 bases between them. Germline V CDR1 and CDR2: SGHTA, FQGNSA. The CDR3 DNA reads as TGTGCCAGCAGCTTGGGGCGGGAATACGAGCAGTACTTC. It codes for CASSLGREYEQYF.

This chain uses TRBV27 with TRBJ2-1; 11 nucleotides line up with TRBD2. V lost 5 bases and J lost 10; bases outside the gene matches: 10. This CDR3 is built from 15 residues. The germline gives CDR1 MNHEY, CDR2 SMNVEV (reference sequence). The CDR3: CASSPMPLAGGEQFF. The CDR3, as DNA: TGTGCCAGCAGTCCAATGCCCCTAGCGGGAGGCGAGCAGTTCTTC.

This chain connects TRBV4-1 to TRBJ2-5; D gene unclear. The J call may be mistaken, given a closer DNA end match to TRBJ2-7. The CDR3 sequence is 16 residues long. Germline V gene lookup returns CDR1 MGHRA and CDR2 YSYEKL. As DNA, the CDR3 is TGCGCCAGCAGCCAGCGATCCGATTACCGTTCCTACGAGCAGTACTTC. This sequence encodes CASSQRSDYRSYEQYF.